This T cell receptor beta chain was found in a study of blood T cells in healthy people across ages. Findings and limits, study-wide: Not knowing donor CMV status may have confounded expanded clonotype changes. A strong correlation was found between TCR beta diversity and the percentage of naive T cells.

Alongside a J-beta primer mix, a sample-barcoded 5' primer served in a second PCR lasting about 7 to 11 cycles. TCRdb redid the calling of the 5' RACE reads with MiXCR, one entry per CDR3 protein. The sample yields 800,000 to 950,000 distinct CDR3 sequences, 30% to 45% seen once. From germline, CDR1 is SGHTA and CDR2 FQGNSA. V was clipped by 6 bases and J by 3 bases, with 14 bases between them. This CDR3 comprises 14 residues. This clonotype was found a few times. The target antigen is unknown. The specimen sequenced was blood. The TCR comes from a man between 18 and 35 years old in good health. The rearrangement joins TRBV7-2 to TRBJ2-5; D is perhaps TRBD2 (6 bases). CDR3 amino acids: CASRDVEREETQYF. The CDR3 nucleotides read TGTGCCAGCAGGGACGTAGAGCGGGAAGAGACCCAGTACTTC. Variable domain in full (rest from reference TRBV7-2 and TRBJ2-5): GAGVSQSPSNKVTEKGKDVELRCDPISGHTALYWYRQSLGQGLEFLIYFQGNSAPDKSGLPSDRFSAERTGGSVSTLTIQRTQQEDSAVYLCASRDVEREETQYFGPGTRLLVL.